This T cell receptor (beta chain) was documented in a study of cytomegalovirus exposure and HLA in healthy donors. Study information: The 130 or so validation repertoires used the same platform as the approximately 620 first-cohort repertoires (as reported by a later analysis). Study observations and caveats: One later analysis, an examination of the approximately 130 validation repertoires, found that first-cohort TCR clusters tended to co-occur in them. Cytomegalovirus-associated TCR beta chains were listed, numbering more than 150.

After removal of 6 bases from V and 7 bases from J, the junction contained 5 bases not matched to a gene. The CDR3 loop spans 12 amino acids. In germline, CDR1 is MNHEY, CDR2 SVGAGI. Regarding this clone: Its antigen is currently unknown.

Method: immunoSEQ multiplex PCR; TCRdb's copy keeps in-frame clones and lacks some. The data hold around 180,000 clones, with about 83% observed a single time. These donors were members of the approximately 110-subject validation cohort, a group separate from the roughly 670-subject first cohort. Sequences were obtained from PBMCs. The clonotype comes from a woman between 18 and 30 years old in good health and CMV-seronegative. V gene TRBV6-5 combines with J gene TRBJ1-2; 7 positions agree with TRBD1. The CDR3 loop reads CASREGARGYTF. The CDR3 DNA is TGTGCCAGCAGGGAGGGGGCACGTGGCTACACCTTC.